This TCR beta chain was recorded in a study of regulatory T cells in long-lasting Graves disease. For TCR beta, libraries came from iRepertoire HTBI primers and Arm-PCR of CDR3 regions. TCRdb called the multiplex PCR reads again in MiXCR, with one record for every CDR3 protein. The repertoire consists of roughly 430,000 distinct CDR3 sequences, with roughly 15% occurring once and the leading ten covering roughly a tenth. Per the germline V gene, CDR1 is MGHRA and CDR2 is YSYEKL. This CDR3 comprises 16 residues. V shed 4 bases and J shed 1 base, with 13 bases lying between them. This clonotype appeared a few times. Its antigen is unknown. Time point: newly diagnosed GD, antithyroid drugs for less than 3 months. Scientists built the TCR library using RNA that was extracted from PBMCs. Study results and limitations: Clonotypes that were public and shared totalled some 2,900 in persistent patients versus roughly 1,000 in new patients. Patients whose Graves' disease persisted exhibited lower TCR diversity than those newly diagnosed.

These data also formed part of another study, on T cells in Graves' hyperthyroidism and ophthalmopathy.

Sequences were derived from peripheral blood mononuclear cells (PBMCs), sampled at new diagnosis, from a patient treated with antithyroid drugs. The gene calls are TRBV4-1 and TRBJ2-2, with TRBD2 as a possible D gene (5 bases). The receptor was isolated from a woman under 40 with Graves disease. The CDR3 nucleotides read TGCGCCAGCAGCCCCGGAGGTGCAGGGAACACCGGGGAGCTGTTTTTT. Translated: CASSPGGAGNTGELFF.